This record looks at one T cell receptor beta chain sequence and its context. Profiled with immunoSEQ multiplex PCR; TCRdb holds only in-frame clones, not every one. The sample holds around 95,000 clones, 80% to 95% seen once. This sample is drawn from a study of OX40 agonist ivuxolimab in advanced cancers. Study overall: Patients in dose escalation had liver, melanoma, kidney or head and neck cancers.

The CDR3 spans 16 residues. V shed 2 bases and J shed 0 bases, with 11 bases lying between them. The germline V gene has CDR1 SGHKS and CDR2 YYEKEE (reference sequence). This sequence joins TRBV5-5 and TRBJ1-4; possible D gene TRBD1, 6 bases. The TCR originated in an adult with an advanced solid tumor such as melanoma, head and neck, liver or kidney cancer. Sample: CD4+ or CD8+ T cells sorted from blood, taken in a trial of the OX40 agonist ivuxolimab. The DNA of the CDR3 is TGTGCCAGCAGCTTTCCCGACAGGACAACTAATGAAAAACTGTTTTTT. Its protein product is CASSFPDRTTNEKLFF.